This T cell receptor (beta chain) was recovered during a study of spatial heterogeneity in lung cancer (dated by TCRdb to about 2019). About the investigation overall: Beta-chain transcripts were consistently detected in greater numbers than alpha-chain transcripts, which likely reflects a higher abundance of beta-chain transcripts. Nonsynonymous mutation counts, determined by whole-exome sequencing of tumor tissue, were related to features of the TCR repertoire. In non-small cell lung cancer, the study made a quantitative comparison of TCR alpha and beta repertoires among multiple tumor regions, matched nontumor lung and blood. In the raw uncorrected reads, each unique combination of TCR and UMI appeared more than ten times on average. Both alpha and beta chains were TCR-sequenced in samples taken at surgery, namely 220 tumor regions, around 64 matched nontumor lung samples and roughly 56 PBMC samples. Overall study outcomes, separate from this receptor: Ubiquitous expanded tumor TCRs were detected in blood more often at tumor resection than at routine follow-up. Confirming at a functional level the hypothesis that regional TCRs recognize regional mutations was considered to require additional single-cell paired TCR alpha and beta sequencing.

The meaning of the sample's time point label: sample taken at primary tumor resection. Donors were 72 patients with early-stage, untreated non-small cell lung cancer from the lung TRACERx cohort. TCR sequencing used whole RNA extracted from tumor and nontumor lung tissue, or from cryopreserved PBMC samples, without cell sorting. A patient was chosen for TCR sequencing only when enough RNA was available from at least two tumor regions. Regarding this clonotype: Its antigen is currently not known. One base away there is no much larger clone; base qualities are not given.

Trimming costs V 3 bases and J 2 bases, and their ends lie 8 bases apart. There are 13 amino acids in the CDR3, from cysteine to phenylalanine inclusive. Solely the CDR3 DNA is kept, with 39 bases framed from the first base. CDR1 is given as DFQATT and CDR2 as SNEGSKA, both from the germline V gene (reference sequence). Libraries were built with 5' RACE. The sequencing machine was a NextSeq 500. To allow correction of PCR and sequencing errors, the TCR library protocol tagged every TCR cDNA molecule with a unique molecular identifier. The original methods were these. Decombinator tools were used for TCR identification, UMI-based error correction and CDR3 extraction. TCRs above a frequency of 2 per 1,000, corresponding to the top 1% of the tumor frequency distribution, were defined as expanded. Each repertoire was subsampled 100 times to 5,000 TCRs, after which Renyi diversity was computed with the R vegan package. To build CDR3 similarity networks, amino acid triplet string-kernel similarity was used, and CDR3s were connected when their pairwise similarity was above 0.82. TCRdb reworked the public reads: Q25 trimming with fastp, MiXCR clone assembly, productive beta chains retained. Each record represents a unique CDR3 protein, reported with the most common genes and DNA among its rows. Clone size and V and J calls follow TCRdb, not the original study. The sample has around 24,000 distinct CDR3 sequences on record, 7% of them singletons. The ten largest clones represent roughly an eighth of the sample.

In this chain, TRBV20-1 is recombined with TRBJ2-1, with no reliable assignment of the D segment. Source: PBMCs, taken at surgery. The TCR comes from a male donor with early-stage non-small cell lung cancer. The CDR3 region reads CSASPPAYNEQFF. The DNA is TGCAGTGCTAGCCCCCCCGCCTACAATGAGCAGTTCTTC.